This entry lists 15 T cell receptor beta chains sequenced from one sample in a study of shared clonotypes between healthy human individuals. Only in-frame clones appear in the TCRdb table, and some are missing; sequencing was by immunoSEQ multiplex PCR. The table lists about 500,000 clones, approximately 77% of them singletons. The sequenced sample consisted of PBMCs. These TCRs come from a woman between 35 and 50 years old in good health. Some clones in this sample may be carry-over from other donors' samples.

The CDR3 nucleotides read TGTGCCAGCAGCTTATTGGGCGGGATGAACACTGAAGCTTTCTTT. Translating it yields CASSLLGGMNTEAFF. The V gene is TRBV7-8, the J gene TRBJ1-1; unclear D gene. Trimming shortened V by 2 bases and J by 0 bases, and 10 bases separated the two germline ends. This CDR3 spans 15 amino acids. From germline, CDR1 is SGHVS and CDR2 FQNEAQ.

The chain links TRBV30 to TRBJ1-2, with TRBD1 as a possible D gene (5 bases). The CDR3 has 15 residues. Germline-derived CDR1 and CDR2 are GTSNPN and SVGIG (reference sequence). V lost 1 base, J lost 4 bases, and 16 bases lay in between. Here the CDR3 reads CAWSGGSGSSYGYTF. For the CDR3, the DNA is TGTGCCTGGAGTGGAGGGTCAGGGAGCAGCTATGGCTACACCTTC.

The V call is TRBV18, the J call TRBJ1-2; D possibly corresponds to TRBD1 (6 bases). The germline V gene encodes CDR1 KGHSH and CDR2 LQKENI. V was clipped by 2 bases and J by 2 bases, with 18 bases between them. The CDR3 consists of 17 residues. The DNA of the CDR3 is TGTGCCAGCTCACCAGGTATACAGGGAAGCCTGAACTATGGCTACACCTTC. It encodes CASSPGIQGSLNYGYTF.

The rearrangement links TRBV7-9 to TRBJ2-1; 10 nucleotides match TRBD2. There are 16 residues in the CDR3. Germline V gives CDR1 SEHNR, CDR2 FQNEAQ (reference sequence). The V segment lost 1 base and the J segment 7 bases; nucleotides outside the gene matches: 7. The CDR3 region is CASSLGSSGSSNEQFF. DNA for the CDR3: TGTGCCAGCAGCTTAGGGTCTAGCGGGAGTTCGAATGAGCAGTTCTTC.

The V gene is TRBV19, the J gene TRBJ2-3; D remains unclear. In germline, CDR1 is LNHDA, CDR2 SQIVND (reference sequence). The CDR3 length is 14 residues. The V gene lost 6 bases and the J gene lost 2 bases, with 12 bases spanning the gap. CDR3 in DNA: TGTGCCAGTAGCACAATAGCCGCCACAGATACGCAGTATTTT. It encodes CASSTIAATDTQYF.

On this clone: With only one base between it and a far larger clone, this is likely a read error. Other nucleotide sequences in the sample specify the same CDR3. The chain employs TRBV30 and TRBJ1-4; 8 bases map to TRBD1. Germline-derived CDR1 and CDR2 are GTSNPN and SVGIG (reference sequence). The V gene end was trimmed by 3 bases and the J gene end by 7 bases; junction bases not matched to a gene: 10. This CDR3 is 15 amino acids long. The CDR3 region is CAWSVGQGSGEKLFF. CDR3 nucleotide sequence: TGTGCCTGGAGCGTAGGACAGGGTAGTGGTGAAAAACTGTTTTTT.

This clone was picked up a small number of times. The chain has TRBV18 and TRBJ1-3, with D hard to call. This CDR3 comprises 14 residues. Germline V gene lookup returns CDR1 KGHSH and CDR2 LQKENI. V dropped 6 bases and J dropped 0 bases, with 9 bases sitting between them. This CDR3 is CASSYRTSGNTIYF. CDR3 DNA sequence: TGTGCCAGCTCCTACCGGACCTCTGGAAACACCATATATTTT.

On this clone itself: This sample also contains other DNA sequences that code for the same CDR3. The chain carries TRBV7-3 and TRBJ2-1, with D possibly called TRBD1 or TRBD2 (6 bases each). The CDR3 runs 15 residues. Trimming shortened V by 2 bases and J by 2 bases, and 10 bases separated the two germline ends. Germline assignment: CDR1 SGHTA and CDR2 FQGTGA. Here the CDR3 reads CASSLGGGAYNEQFF. Here the CDR3 DNA reads TGTGCCAGCAGCTTAGGAGGGGGAGCCTACAATGAGCAGTTCTTC.

The rearrangement links TRBV6-5 to TRBJ2-2; D gene uncertain. Germline lookup yields CDR1 MNHEY and CDR2 SVGAGI. V was trimmed by 5 bases and J by 4 bases, leaving 2 bases between them. The CDR3 runs 11 residues. The CDR3 sequence is CASSPTGELFF. The CDR3 region has the DNA TGTGCCAGCAGTCCCACCGGGGAGCTGTTTTTT.

This chain uses TRBV28 with TRBJ2-2, with D perhaps assigned TRBD1 or TRBD2 (5 bases each). The CDR3 length is 15 residues. V was shortened by 6 bases and J by 5 bases, with 16 bases between the two germline ends. Germline CDR1 is MDHEN and CDR2 is SYDVKM. The CDR3 nucleotides read TGTGCCAGCAGGTGGGGGACGGCTATAACCGGGGAGCTGTTTTTT. It codes for CASRWGTAITGELFF.

This clone was seen a handful of times. V is TRBV11-3 and J is TRBJ2-3; 7 nucleotides match TRBD1. Losses at the gene ends were 3 bases for V and 4 bases for J; bases not matched to a gene: 4. This CDR3 is built from 14 residues. In germline, CDR1 is SGHNT, CDR2 YENEEA. CDR3: CASSFSQGADTQYF. As DNA, the CDR3 is TGTGCCAGCAGCTTCTCCCAGGGGGCAGATACGCAGTATTTT.

The gene calls are TRBV28 and TRBJ2-1; possible D gene TRBD2, 6 bases. Germline V lookup: CDR1 MDHEN, CDR2 SYDVKM. Trimming pared 7 bases from V and 9 bases from J, leaving 22 bases between. This CDR3 contains 15 residues. For the CDR3, the DNA is TGTGCCAGCAAGCCCGGGGTAGCGGCTTGGGGTGAGCAGTTCTTC. It translates to CASKPGVAAWGEQFF.

On this clone: A much larger clone differs from this one at a single base, so this may be a read error. This CDR3 is also generated by other DNA sequences in the sample. The chain recombines TRBV6-1 with TRBJ1-5, with D tentatively TRBD1 (6 bases). CDR1 is MNHNS, CDR2 SASEGT, per germline. There are 15 residues in the CDR3. CDR3 coding DNA: TGCGCCAGCAGTCGCTCGGACAGTTACAATCAGCCCCAGCATTTT. This codes for CASSRSDSYNQPQHF.

The chain links TRBV6-1 to TRBJ1-3; D is possibly TRBD2 (5 bases). The J call is in doubt because the DNA end fits TRBJ2-2 better. The CDR3 covers 14 residues. In germline, CDR1 is MNHNS, CDR2 SASEGT. The CDR3 DNA reads TGTGCCAGCTTTGGAGGCGCGAACACCGGGGAGCTGTTTTTT. Translated: CASFGGANTGELFF.

This clone was seen just once. This chain uses TRBV4-3 with TRBJ2-7; possibly TRBD1 for D (6 bases). Deletions cut 2 bases from V and 3 bases from J, with 14 bases between. CDR1 is LGHNA and CDR2 is YSLEER in the germline V gene. CDR3 length: 15 amino acids. The CDR3 coding sequence is TGCGCCAGCAGCCAAACCCGGACAGCGCGCTACGAGCAGTACTTC. Protein: CASSQTRTARYEQYF.